This is a list of T cell receptor beta chains from one sample in a study of T cell changes during pregnancy in multiple sclerosis. Profiled with immunoSEQ multiplex PCR; TCRdb holds only in-frame clones, not every one. The data contain 30,000 or so clones, 89% of them singletons. The sequences come from CD8+ T cells from peripheral blood mononuclear cells, collected in the second trimester of pregnancy. These receptors all come from a female donor with multiple sclerosis, enrolled in a pregnancy study. CDR3s include the opening cysteine and the closing phenylalanine or tryptophan. The D gene is left open where the match is weak. Some rows have no size entry. The others give once, few or many, or a class for an expanded clone.

D gene | J gene | V gene | clone size | CDR3 protein | CDR3 DNA
TRBD1 | TRBJ2-3 | TRBV11-2 | . | CASSFRDRVRDTQYF | TGTGCCAGCAGCTTCCGGGACAGGGTCAGGGATACGCAGTATTTT
TRBD1 | TRBJ2-7 | TRBV9 | . | CASSSGTDSYEQYF | TGTGCCAGCAGCTCTGGGACAGATTCCTACGAGCAGTACTTC
TRBD2 | TRBJ2-7 | TRBV27 | . | CASSPGLAGYEQYF | TGTGCCAGCAGCCCGGGACTAGCGGGTTACGAGCAGTACTTC
. | TRBJ2-1 | TRBV14 | . | CASSQVFRVQGLYNEQFF | TGTGCCAGCAGCCAAGTTTTCAGGGTCCAGGGCCTATACAATGAGCAGTTCTTC
TRBD2 | TRBJ2-1 | TRBV7-9 | . | CASSTGSSGGYNEQFF | TGTGCCAGCAGCACCGGTAGCAGCGGGGGCTACAATGAGCAGTTCTTC
TRBD2 | TRBJ2-1 | TRBV19 | . | CASSISGSLGNEQFF | TGTGCCAGTAGTATTAGCGGGAGTCTTGGCAATGAGCAGTTCTTC
. | TRBJ1-6 | TRBV5-1 | . | CASSLDGQLYNSPLHF | TGCGCCAGCAGCTTGGATGGACAGTTATATAATTCACCCCTCCACTTT
TRBD1 | TRBJ2-5 | TRBV30 | . | CAWSARDRPQETQYF | TGTGCCTGGAGTGCTCGGGACAGGCCACAAGAGACCCAGTACTTC
. | TRBJ2-1 | TRBV27 | . | CASSLTDYNEQFF | TGTGCCAGCAGTCTGACTGACTACAATGAGCAGTTCTTC
TRBD1 | TRBJ1-4 | TRBV5-1 | . | CASSLLKGAGEKLFF | TGCGCCAGCAGCTTGTTAAAGGGGGCGGGCGAAAAACTGTTTTTT
TRBD1 | TRBJ1-4 | TRBV6-1 | few | CASSLWPGQPEKLFF | TGTGCCAGCAGTCTATGGCCGGGACAGCCCGAAAAACTGTTTTTT
. | TRBJ1-1 | TRBV6-4 | . | CASSDKEGGTEAFF | TGTGCCAGCAGTGATAAGGAAGGGGGCACTGAAGCTTTCTTT
. | TRBJ2-1 | TRBV7-9 | . | CASSFGDGNEQFF | TGTGCCAGCAGCTTCGGCGACGGGAATGAGCAGTTCTTC
. | TRBJ2-1 | TRBV20-1 | once | CSTGSGEQFF | TGCAGCACGGGATCGGGTGAGCAGTTCTTC
. | TRBJ2-1 | TRBV20-1 | . | CSASRWNEQFF | TGCAGTGCCTCTAGATGGAATGAGCAGTTCTTC
. | TRBJ2-5 | TRBV19 | . | CASSIDQETQYF | TGTGCCAGTAGTATAGATCAGGAGACCCAGTACTTC
. | TRBJ2-7 | TRBV30 | . | CAYRSSYEQYF | TGTGCCTACCGGAGCAGCTACGAGCAGTACTTC
. | TRBJ1-2 | TRBV30 | . | CAWSVGRRYGYTF | TGTGCCTGGAGTGTGGGCAGGAGGTATGGCTACACCTTC
TRBD2 | TRBJ2-5 | TRBV7-9 | . | CASSLISGGKGETQYF | TGTGCCAGCAGCTTAATTAGCGGGGGAAAGGGGGAGACCCAGTACTTC
. | TRBJ2-1 | TRBV6-4 | . | CASSDSRVNEQFF | TGTGCCAGCAGTGACTCGAGAGTGAATGAGCAGTTCTTC
. | TRBJ2-1 | TRBV20-1 | . | CSARVINEQFF | TGCAGTGCTAGAGTTATCAATGAGCAGTTCTTC
. | TRBJ2-1 | TRBV5-1 | . | CASSLGRNEQFF | TGCGCCAGCAGCTTGGGGCGGAATGAGCAGTTCTTC
TRBD2 | TRBJ2-1 | TRBV2 | . | CASRGLAGDSYNEQFF | TGTGCCAGCAGAGGACTAGCGGGGGACTCCTACAATGAGCAGTTCTTC
. | TRBJ1-2 | TRBV10-2 | . | CASSEWAGDPTNYGYTF | TGCGCCAGCAGTGAGTGGGCAGGGGACCCAACAAACTATGGCTACACCTTC